What follows are 9 T cell receptor beta chains derived from one specimen sequenced in a study of blood T cell repertoires in COVID-19. Libraries were prepared by immunoSEQ multiplex PCR; TCRdb keeps only in-frame clonotypes and omits some of them. The table records tens of thousands of clones, 88% of them present only once. The sample was peripheral blood. The origin of the receptors is a man between 60 and 75 years old with active COVID-19.

The gene calls are TRBV10-3 and TRBJ2-5; TRBD2 matches 10 bases. The germline gives CDR1 ENHRY, CDR2 SYGVKD. J lost 2 bases, V lost 10 bases, and 7 bases had no gene match. The CDR3 contains 14 residues. CDR3 residues: CATGGLAVQETQYF. In DNA form, the CDR3 reads TGTGCCACCGGAGGACTAGCGGTACAAGAGACCCAGTACTTC.

This chain connects TRBV9 to TRBJ1-2; D not resolved. Germline V gives CDR1 SGDLS, CDR2 YYNGEE. V lost 3 bases, J lost 8 bases, and 20 bases lay in between. The CDR3 length is 15 residues. CDR3 residues: CASSAGSGPGRGYTF. CDR3 coding DNA: TGTGCCAGCAGCGCGGGATCCGGGCCCGGCCGCGGCTACACCTTC.

This chain connects TRBV9 to TRBJ1-4; possible D gene TRBD1, 5 bases. Trimming took off 4 bases at V and 5 bases at J, with 15 bases between the two ends. CDR3 length equals 15 residues. Germline-derived CDR1 and CDR2 are SGDLS and YYNGEE. CDR3 in amino acids: CASSSGGRANEKLFF. The CDR3 region has the DNA TGTGCCAGCAGCTCTGGGGGGAGGGCAAATGAAAAACTGTTTTTT.

This clone was seen more than once but under ten times. The genes are TRBV19 and TRBJ2-7, with 7 bases that match TRBD2. Germline-derived CDR1 and CDR2 are LNHDA and SQIVND (reference sequence). The V and J ends lost 2 bases and 2 bases, in that order; junction bases with no gene match: 3. This CDR3 has 14 amino acids. The CDR3 protein is CASSISGRPYEQYF. As DNA, the CDR3 is TGTGCCAGTAGTATATCCGGGAGGCCCTACGAGCAGTACTTC. Full variable domain (outside the CDR3, taken from reference TRBV19 and TRBJ2-7): DGGITQSPKYLFRKEGQNVTLSCEQNLNHDAMYWYRQDPGQGLRLIYYSQIVNDFQKGDIAEGYSVSREKKESFPLTVTSAQKNPTAFYLCASSISGRPYEQYFGPGTRLTVT.

The J gene is TRBJ2-1, the V gene TRBV5-1, with TRBD2 as a possible D gene (6 bases). CDR1 and CDR2 (germline): SGHRS, YFSETQ. The CDR3 length is 12 residues. V lost 2 bases to trimming and J lost 7 bases, with 7 bases between them. In DNA, the CDR3 is TGCGCCAGCAGCTTTAGCGGAAATGAGCAGTTCTTC. This codes for CASSFSGNEQFF.

This clone has only one observation. This chain links TRBV7-6 with TRBJ2-5; 11 bases align to TRBD2. The junction had 4 bases not matched to a gene; V was cut back by 5 bases and J by 2 bases. This CDR3 contains 15 residues. The germline gives CDR1 SGHVS, CDR2 FNYEAQ. The chain's CDR3 is CASSRRLAGQETQYF. The CDR3 DNA reads TGTGCCAGCAGCCGACGACTAGCGGGACAAGAGACCCAGTACTTC.

The chain combines TRBV2 with TRBJ2-3, with TRBD2 matching over 8 bases. V lost 4 bases to trimming and J lost 4 bases; unmatched junction nucleotides: 7. Germline V CDR1 and CDR2: SNHLY, FYNNEI. The CDR3 spans 15 residues. Written as DNA, the CDR3 is TGTGCCAGCAGTGTTTCAGCGGGAGTCGCAGATACGCAGTATTTT. Translation gives CASSVSAGVADTQYF. Looking up the rest from reference TRBV2 and TRBJ2-3 gives the full variable domain: EPEVTQTPSHQVTQMGQEVILRCVPISNHLYFYWYRQILGQKVEFLVSFYNNEISEKSEIFDDQFSVERPDGSNFTLKIRSTKLEDSAMYFCASSVSAGVADTQYFGPGTRLTVL.

The CDR3 loop reads CASSDTAGLYNEQFF. The CDR3 DNA sequence: TGTGCCAGCAGTGACACAGCGGGCCTTTACAATGAGCAGTTCTTC. This chain links TRBV6-4 with TRBJ2-1; D is perhaps TRBD2 (6 bases). Trimming left V 2 bases short and J 4 bases short, with 12 bases between. Germline-derived CDR1 and CDR2 are MRHNA and SNTAGT. This CDR3 spans 15 amino acids.

This clone has a single count. The chain recombines TRBV5-4 with TRBJ2-1, with TRBD2 identical over 14 bases. The CDR3 covers 16 residues. Germline V gene lookup returns CDR1 SGHNT and CDR2 YYREEE (reference sequence). V gave up 2 bases and J gave up 5 bases; unmatched junction bases: 3. In nucleotides, the CDR3 is TGTGCCAGCAGCTTCGGACTAGCGGGAGGCGACAATGAGCAGTTCTTC. Its protein is CASSFGLAGGDNEQFF.